This T cell receptor beta chain was sequenced for a study of T cells in women clearing cervical HPV infection. Study-wide background: Cases: HPV16-related CIN3 or worse on histology, 2 invasive cancers. General study points: Cases and controls were distinguished at AUC roughly 0.86 by richness and V genes.

Note on this clone: The antigen remains unidentified. The sequence runs out 3 residues before the end of the CDR3; the remainder is reconstructed from the germline J gene.

Germline CDR1 SGHRS, CDR2 YFSETQ. V lost 3 bases and J lost 5; bases outside the gene matches: 7. The CDR3 has 16 residues. Prevalent HPV16 infections were excluded; only incident single HPV16 infections included. The table came from immunoSEQ multiplex PCR; TCRdb's copy has only in-frame clones and leaves some out. The sample's table shows about 22,000 clones. The origin of this receptor is a woman between 18 and 70 years old with a cervical HPV16 infection that either progressed to CIN3+ or cleared (not recorded which). Sequencing was done on a sample of blood buffy coat. The chain couples TRBV5-1 to TRBJ2-3; 12 bases agree with TRBD2. The CDR3 reads CASSWRTSGNIDTQYF. The CDR3 bases that were read are TGCGCCAGCAGCTGGCGGACTAGCGGGAATATAGATACG.